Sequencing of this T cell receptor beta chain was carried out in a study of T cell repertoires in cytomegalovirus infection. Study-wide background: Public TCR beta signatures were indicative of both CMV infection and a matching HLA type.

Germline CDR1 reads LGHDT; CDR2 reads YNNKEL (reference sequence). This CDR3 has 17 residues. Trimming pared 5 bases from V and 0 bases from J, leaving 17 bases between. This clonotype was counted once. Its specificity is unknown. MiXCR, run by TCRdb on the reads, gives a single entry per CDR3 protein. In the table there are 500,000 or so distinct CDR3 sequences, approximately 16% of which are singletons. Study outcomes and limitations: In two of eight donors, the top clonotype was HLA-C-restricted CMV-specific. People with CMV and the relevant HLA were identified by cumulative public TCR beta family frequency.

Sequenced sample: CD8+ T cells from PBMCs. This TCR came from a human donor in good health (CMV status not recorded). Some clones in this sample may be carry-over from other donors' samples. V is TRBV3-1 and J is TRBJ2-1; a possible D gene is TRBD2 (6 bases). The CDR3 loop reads CASSSPRLGASYNEQFF. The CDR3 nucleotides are TGTGCCAGCAGCTCTCCTCGACTAGGTGCCTCCTACAATGAGCAGTTCTTC.